This entry lists 22 T cell receptor beta chains sequenced from one sample in a study of response to subunit inactivated influenza vaccine. TCRdb reanalysed the RT-PCR reads using MiXCR and keeps one entry per CDR3 protein. The sample includes approximately 530,000 distinct CDR3 sequences, approximately 7.6% seen only once; the top ten take 10% to 15%. Sequencing was performed on PBMCs from blood, taken less than 25 months after vaccination. These receptors all stem from a man between 50 and 69 years old who received an inactivated influenza vaccine.

The sample holds a few counts of this clonotype. This chain uses TRBV7-7 with TRBJ2-3; D not resolved. The CDR3 spans 11 residues. Germline V gives CDR1 SSHAT, CDR2 FNYEAQ (reference sequence). Here the CDR3 DNA reads TGTGCTACCACTCTACGGGTTACGCAGTATTTT. Amino acids: CATTLRVTQYF.

The sample holds a few counts of this clonotype. J is TRBJ1-3 and V is TRBV18; D ambiguous. Germline V CDR1 and CDR2: KGHSH, LQKENI. CDR3 size: 16 residues. V was cut by 2 bases and J by 0 bases, with 11 bases left in between. CDR3 DNA sequence: TGTGCCAGCTCACCAGAGGCCGCGAGCTCTGGAAACACCATATATTTT. Translation: CASSPEAASSGNTIYF.

This CDR3 is CASRDGLVADTQYF. CDR3 nucleotides: TGTGCCAGCAGGGACGGACTAGTTGCAGATACGCAGTATTTT. The chain combines TRBV2 with TRBJ2-3; 7 nucleotides match TRBD2. The CDR3 spans 14 residues. Germline V lookup: CDR1 SNHLY, CDR2 FYNNEI. The V gene end was trimmed by 6 bases and the J gene end by 4 bases; junction bases not matched to a gene: 7. Based on the CDR3 plus reference TRBV2 and TRBJ2-3, the full variable domain is EPEVTQTPSHQVTQMGQEVILRCVPISNHLYFYWYRQILGQKVEFLVSFYNNEISEKSEIFDDQFSVERPDGSNFTLKIRSTKLEDSAMYFCASRDGLVADTQYFGPGTRLTVL.

There are many counts of this clonotype. V is TRBV12-3 or TRBV12-4 and J is TRBJ1-5; the match to TRBD1 covers 10 bases. This CDR3 has 17 amino acids. V was clipped by 6 bases and J by 0 bases; unmatched bases: 8. The CDR3 protein is CASRLRTGGFSNQPQHF. CDR3 nucleotides: TGTGCCAGCAGGTTACGGACAGGGGGTTTTAGCAATCAGCCCCAGCATTTT.

The rearrangement links TRBV29-1 to TRBJ2-1; 12 bases fit TRBD2. There are 15 residues in the CDR3. In germline, CDR1 is SQVTM, CDR2 ANQGSEA. Unmatched junction bases numbered 11, after V lost 7 bases and J lost 7 bases. The CDR3 region is CSGTMTSGRSNEQFF. CDR3 coding DNA: TGCAGCGGGACCATGACTAGCGGGAGAAGTAATGAGCAGTTCTTC.

At least ten counts were recorded for this clonotype. The chain joins TRBV10-3 to TRBJ1-1; TRBD1 agrees at 12 bases. V lost 5 bases and J lost 6; bases outside the gene matches: 4. The CDR3 extends over 14 amino acids. Germline CDR1 reads ENHRY; CDR2 reads SYGVKD. The CDR3 DNA reads TGTGCCATCAGTAAGGGACAGGGGGCGGCTGAAGCTTTCTTT. This codes for CAISKGQGAAEAFF.

This clonotype was found a few times. The chain is built from TRBV6-5 and TRBJ1-1, with 8 nucleotides matching TRBD1. V shed 6 bases and J 6 bases; nucleotides not matched to a gene: 9. Per germline, CDR1 MNHEY and CDR2 SVGAGI. The CDR3 sequence is 14 residues long. CDR3 sequence (DNA): TGTGCCAGCAGATACGGACAGGGAAGTTCTGAAGCTTTCTTT. Protein product: CASRYGQGSSEAFF.

The chain employs TRBV5-1 and TRBJ2-2; D is undetermined. The CDR3 contains 13 residues. Looked up from germline, CDR1 is SGHRS and CDR2 is YFSETQ. V lost 4 bases, J lost 7 bases, and 11 bases lay in between. This CDR3 is CASSPPRVGELFF. The CDR3 coding sequence is TGCGCCAGCAGCCCGCCCCGAGTCGGGGAGCTGTTTTTT.

The CDR3 reads CASRTLRDRGSGTEAFF. The CDR3 region has the DNA TGTGCCAGCAGAACCCTCCGGGACAGGGGATCGGGCACTGAAGCTTTCTTT. V gene TRBV11-2 combines with J gene TRBJ1-1, with 10 bases identical to TRBD1. From germline, CDR1 is SGHAT and CDR2 FQNNGV. V lost 6 bases, J lost 4 bases, and 14 bases stayed unmatched. This CDR3 has 17 residues.

This clonotype was detected a few times. This chain joins TRBV14 and TRBJ1-2, with 7 nucleotides matching TRBD1. V lost 1 base, J lost 8 bases, and 7 bases stayed unmatched. The CDR3 sequence is 14 residues long. From germline, CDR1 is SGHDN and CDR2 FVKESK. CDR3 protein: CASSQGVTGRGYTF. Here the CDR3 DNA reads TGTGCCAGCAGCCAAGGAGTGACAGGGAGAGGCTACACCTTC.

This clonotype was seen ten or more times. The CDR3 nucleotides are TGTGCCAGCAGTGGGGGACTAGCGGGAGGGCCCAACAACAATGAGCAGTTCTTC. It encodes CASSGGLAGGPNNNEQFF. The V gene is TRBV25-1, the J gene TRBJ2-1; 16 bases agree with TRBD2. J gave up 5 bases and V 4 bases, and 8 bases lay outside the gene matches. The CDR3 is made up of 18 amino acids. Germline loops: CDR1 MGHDK, CDR2 SYGVNS.

In this sample, this clonotype turned up many times. The CDR3 reads CASSLSGDAGELFF. CDR3 DNA: TGTGCCAGCAGCTTATCGGGGGACGCCGGGGAGCTGTTTTTT. The chain uses TRBV7-9 and TRBJ2-2, with D perhaps matching TRBD2 (6 bases). Deletions cut 2 bases from V and 6 bases from J, with 10 bases between. Germline assignment: CDR1 SEHNR and CDR2 FQNEAQ (reference sequence). This CDR3 has 14 amino acids. Full variable domain (rest looked up from reference TRBV7-9 and TRBJ2-2): DTGVSQNPRHKITKRGQNVTFRCDPISEHNRLYWYRQTLGQGPEFLTYFQNEAQLEKSRLLSDRFSAERPKGSFSTLEIQRTEQGDSAMYLCASSLSGDAGELFFGEGSRLTVL.

V gene TRBV28 combines with J gene TRBJ1-1; no clear D. Trimming stripped 6 bases from V and 4 bases from J, with 12 bases between. The CDR3 consists of 13 residues. CDR1 and CDR2 from the germline V gene are MDHEN and SYDVKM. The CDR3 sequence: CASSPPVSTEAFF. In nucleotides, the CDR3 is TGTGCCAGCAGCCCCCCGGTTTCCACTGAAGCTTTCTTT.

In this sample, this clonotype turned up many times. The chain joins TRBV12-3 or TRBV12-4 to TRBJ2-3, with no clear D. This CDR3 has 11 amino acids. V dropped 10 bases and J dropped 4 bases, with 9 bases sitting between them. This CDR3 reads CATATPDTQYF. CDR3 in DNA: TGTGCCACTGCCACGCCAGATACGCAGTATTTT.

The chain uses TRBV3-1 and TRBJ1-6, with D possibly TRBD1 on 5 matching bases. Deletions cut 1 base from V and 5 bases from J, with 12 bases between. This CDR3 contains 16 residues. Germline values: CDR1 LGHDT, CDR2 YNNKEL (reference sequence). CDR3 DNA: TGTGCCAGCAGCCAAGGGCAGGGTGGTAATAATTCACCCCTCCACTTT. It codes for CASSQGQGGNNSPLHF.

This clonotype was counted between two and nine times. The chain couples TRBV21-1 to TRBJ2-7. TRBV21-1 is reported as a pseudogene. The CDR3 consists of 14 residues. CDR3 DNA: TGTGCCACCTATTCTGCGTCGAGCTCCTACGAGCAGTACTTC. Residues: CATYSASSSYEQYF.

This clonotype was found many times. V usage is TRBV5-1 and J usage is TRBJ2-1; D is unresolved. Germline assignment: CDR1 SGHRS and CDR2 YFSETQ. V shed 4 bases and J shed 4 bases, with 9 bases lying between them. The CDR3 contains 13 residues. Here the CDR3 reads CASSRAEYNEQFF. CDR3 in DNA: TGCGCCAGCAGCCGGGCAGAGTACAATGAGCAGTTCTTC.

J is TRBJ2-5 and V is TRBV10-2; unclear D gene. This CDR3 contains 13 residues. Germline V gives CDR1 WSHSY, CDR2 SAAADI. V lost 2 bases to trimming and J lost 4 bases, with 8 bases between them. CDR3 residues: CASSEPARETQYF. CDR3 sequence (DNA): TGCGCCAGCAGTGAGCCCGCCCGAGAGACCCAGTACTTC.

The rearrangement joins TRBV7-6 to TRBJ2-2, with 7 bases identical to TRBD1. The CDR3 covers 17 residues. Germline-derived CDR1 and CDR2 are SGHVS and FNYEAQ. V gave up 5 bases and J gave up 6 bases; unmatched junction bases: 15. DNA for the CDR3: TGTGCCAGCAGCCCCCGAGGCCAGGGGGTAGTGCCCGGGGAGCTGTTTTTT. Encoded protein: CASSPRGQGVVPGELFF. Full variable domain (rest looked up from reference TRBV7-6 and TRBJ2-2): GAGVSQSPRYKVTKRGQDVALRCDPISGHVSLYWYRQALGQGPEFLTYFNYEAQQDKSGLPNDRFSAERPEGSISTLTIQRTEQRDSAMYRCASSPRGQGVVPGELFFGEGSRLTVL.

This clonotype was seen a handful of times. This chain joins TRBV3-1 and TRBJ1-5; D not resolved. The CDR3 length is 16 residues. Looked up from germline, CDR1 is LGHDT and CDR2 is YNNKEL (reference sequence). Trimming stripped 4 bases from V and 4 bases from J, with 17 bases between. CDR3 sequence (DNA): TGTGCCAGCAGCCGTACGCAATGTTTCCAAAATCAGCCCCAGCATTTT. This encodes CASSRTQCFQNQPQHF.

In its sample, this clonotype was seen a few times. V is TRBV7-9 and J is TRBJ2-7; a weak D match, TRBD2 (6 bases). In germline, CDR1 is SEHNR, CDR2 FQNEAQ (reference sequence). V was shortened by 5 bases and J by 7 bases, with 15 bases between the two germline ends. CDR3 size: 13 residues. CDR3 bases: TGTGCCAGCAGCCTTTTCGGGGAGGCAGAGCAGTACTTC. Its protein is CASSLFGEAEQYF.

The V gene is TRBV20-1, the J gene TRBJ1-6; D gene ambiguous. In germline, CDR1 is DFQATT, CDR2 SNEGSKA (reference sequence). V was clipped by 2 bases and J by 6 bases, with 11 bases between them. The CDR3 extends over 14 amino acids. DNA for the CDR3: TGCAGTGCTAGAAGTTCGCAGCCTAATTCACCCCTCCACTTT. Amino acids: CSARSSQPNSPLHF.